These 31 T cell receptor beta chains came from one sample sequenced in a study of immune evolution from preneoplasia to lung adenocarcinoma. Libraries were prepared by immunoSEQ multiplex PCR; TCRdb keeps only in-frame clonotypes and omits some of them. This sample has 9,500 to 15,000 clones, with more than 75% found just once. Sequencing was performed on FFPE tissue from an adenomatous hyperplasia lung lesion. Sample subset: atypical adenomatous hyperplasia (AAH), lung preneoplasia. The receptor source for this set is a person aged 50-75 years with lung adenocarcinoma.

The chain joins TRBV11-3 to TRBJ2-2; the match to TRBD2 covers 11 bases. Germline CDR1 and CDR2: SGHNT and YENEEA. This CDR3 spans 17 amino acids. V shed 6 bases and J 4 bases; nucleotides not matched to a gene: 10. CDR3 in DNA: TGTGCCAGCAGTCCGGTAGCGGGAGGGCCTATCACCGGGGAGCTGTTTTTT. Protein sequence: CASSPVAGGPITGELFF.

The J gene is TRBJ1-3, the V gene TRBV18; D possibly corresponds to TRBD1 (5 bases). V lost 0 bases and J lost 1, with 13 bases in between. The CDR3 runs 17 residues. Germline values: CDR1 KGHSH, CDR2 LQKENI. The CDR3 bases are TGTGCCAGCTCACCACCGGGGCAGCCACCTTCTGGAAACACCATATATTTT. Translation gives CASSPPGQPPSGNTIYF.

This clone was detected only a few times. The V gene is TRBV19, the J gene TRBJ1-2; D is perhaps TRBD1 (5 bases). V lost 0 bases and J lost 2, with 7 bases in between. This CDR3 comprises 14 residues. Germline-derived CDR1 and CDR2 are LNHDA and SQIVND (reference sequence). The CDR3 reads CASSIDHRNYGYTF. CDR3 DNA sequence: TGTGCCAGTAGTATAGATCACAGGAACTATGGCTACACCTTC.

The chain links TRBV6-1 to TRBJ2-7; the D gene is possibly TRBD1 (5 bases). Trimming removed 6 bases from V and 5 bases from J, with 20 bases in between. Germline V gives CDR1 MNHNS, CDR2 SASEGT. There are 15 residues in the CDR3. This CDR3 reads CASSQTGRVLNEQYF. Here the CDR3 DNA reads TGTGCCAGCAGCCAAACCGGCAGGGTTCTGAACGAGCAGTACTTC.

The J gene is TRBJ2-7, the V gene TRBV19; TRBD1 matches 10 bases. V dropped 4 bases and J dropped 2; count of bases not matched to a gene: 5. CDR3 length: 15 residues. CDR1 is LNHDA, CDR2 SQIVND, per germline (reference sequence). DNA for the CDR3: TGTGCCAGTAGTAACCGGGACAGGGGTGCCTACGAGCAGTACTTC. This gives the protein CASSNRDRGAYEQYF.

The V call is TRBV4-1, the J call TRBJ1-1, with D unresolved. CDR3 length: 14 amino acids. Germline CDR1 MGHRA, CDR2 YSYEKL. V lost 3 bases and J 1 base, leaving 9 bases between the germline ends. The DNA for the CDR3 is TGCGCCAGCAGCCAGAGGGATCGGAACACTGAAGCTTTCTTT. This translates into CASSQRDRNTEAFF.

This clone was seen a single time. This chain links TRBV10-2 with TRBJ1-6; no definite D call. CDR3 length: 15 residues. Trimming left V 3 bases short and J 6 bases short, with 12 bases between. Germline V gives CDR1 WSHSY, CDR2 SAAADI. The CDR3 is CASSEFGRTNSPLHF. In nucleotides, the CDR3 is TGCGCCAGCAGTGAATTTGGACGGACTAATTCACCCCTCCACTTT.

The gene calls are TRBV7-2 and TRBJ1-5; unclear D gene. Trimming left V 1 base short and J 0 bases short, with 7 bases between. Germline assignment: CDR1 SGHTA and CDR2 FQGNSA. CDR3 length: 15 residues. In DNA, the CDR3 is TGTGCCAGCAGCTTAGTTCCCGGTAGCAATCAGCCCCAGCATTTT. Amino acids: CASSLVPGSNQPQHF.

About this clone itself: Its ends do not fully match the called genes, so a read error is possible. DNA for the CDR3: TGTGCCAGTAGTGTAGAACGGGACACACGATTTTCCTACAATGAGCAGTTCTTC. Its protein product is CASSVERDTRFSYNEQFF. The chain combines TRBV19 with TRBJ2-1, with D perhaps matching TRBD1 (6 bases). Per germline, CDR1 LNHDA and CDR2 SQIVND (reference sequence). The CDR3 sequence is 18 residues long.

J is TRBJ2-4 and V is TRBV27; D is ambiguous. CDR3 length equals 14 residues. Germline V CDR1 and CDR2: MNHEY, SMNVEV (reference sequence). The V and J ends lost 8 bases and 1 base respectively, with 12 bases between them. The CDR3 reads CASGRKDAKNIQYF. In DNA, the CDR3 is TGTGCCAGCGGAAGAAAGGATGCCAAAAACATTCAGTACTTC.

This clone was counted only a few times. V gene TRBV19 combines with J gene TRBJ1-1; D is undetermined. Trimming left V 3 bases short and J 3 bases short, with 8 bases between. CDR1 is LNHDA, CDR2 SQIVND, per germline (reference sequence). This CDR3 is 13 amino acids long. The CDR3 DNA sequence: TGTGCCAGTAGTATTCATGGATACACTGAAGCTTTCTTT. Translating it yields CASSIHGYTEAFF.

This chain connects TRBV19 to TRBJ1-5; D not resolved. V was clipped by 5 bases and J by 0 bases, with 11 bases between them. Germline CDR1 reads LNHDA; CDR2 reads SQIVND (reference sequence). This CDR3 is 15 amino acids long. The CDR3 DNA reads as TGTGCCAGTAGTTACTCCTCCGATAGCAATCAGCCCCAGCATTTT. This sequence encodes CASSYSSDSNQPQHF. Supplemented by reference TRBV19 and TRBJ1-5, the full variable domain reads DGGITQSPKYLFRKEGQNVTLSCEQNLNHDAMYWYRQDPGQGLRLIYYSQIVNDFQKGDIAEGYSVSREKKESFPLTVTSAQKNPTAFYLCASSYSSDSNQPQHFGDGTRLSIL.

This chain connects TRBV6-5 to TRBJ1-5, with D perhaps matching TRBD1 (6 bases). Trimming cost V 2 bases and J 2 bases, with 10 bases left between them. This CDR3 comprises 15 residues. CDR1 is MNHEY, CDR2 SVGAGI, per germline. For the CDR3, the DNA is TGTGCCAGCAGTTACACCCGACAGGGCAATCAGCCCCAGCATTTT. This translates into CASSYTRQGNQPQHF.

The rearrangement uses TRBV10-1 and TRBJ2-1; TRBD2 agrees at 14 bases. V lost 0 bases and J lost 9; bases outside the gene matches: 4. CDR1 is WNHNN, CDR2 SYGVQD, per germline (reference sequence). The CDR3 contains 16 residues. The CDR3 here is CASSESTTSGRVEQFF. In DNA form, the CDR3 reads TGCGCCAGCAGTGAGTCCACGACTAGCGGGAGGGTTGAGCAGTTCTTC.

The chain has TRBV6-5 and TRBJ2-7; TRBD1 aligns across 8 bases. The CDR3 is 14 residues long. The junction had 3 bases not matched to a gene; V was cut back by 5 bases and J by 0 bases. The germline gives CDR1 MNHEY, CDR2 SVGAGI. CDR3 sequence (DNA): TGTGCCAGCAGTCGACAGGGGCCCTCCTACGAGCAGTACTTC. Its translation: CASSRQGPSYEQYF.

The genes are TRBV11-1 and TRBJ2-5; 9 bases match TRBD1. The V gene's germline CDR1 is SGHAT and CDR2 FQDESV (reference sequence). This CDR3 comprises 13 residues. J gave up 5 bases and V 3 bases, and 1 base lay outside the gene matches. CDR3 DNA sequence: TGTGCCAGCAGCTTGGGACAGGGCGAGACCCAGTACTTC. As protein: CASSLGQGETQYF.

V and J are TRBV27 and TRBJ2-5; TRBD1 matches 12 bases. J lost 4 bases, V lost 5 bases, and 5 bases had no gene match. Per the germline V gene, CDR1 is MNHEY and CDR2 is SMNVEV (reference sequence). The CDR3 totals 15 residues. The CDR3 sequence is CASSDGTGGVETQYF. The CDR3 bases are TGTGCCAGCAGTGACGGGACAGGGGGCGTAGAGACCCAGTACTTC.

The CDR3 protein is CASSLWGGETQYF. DNA of the CDR3: TGTGCCAGCAGCTTATGGGGAGGCGAGACCCAGTACTTC. The chain uses TRBV5-6 and TRBJ2-5, with a tentative D call TRBD2 (6 bases). The CDR3 runs to 13 residues. From germline, CDR1 is SGHDT and CDR2 YYEEEE. V lost 2 bases, J lost 5 bases, and 10 bases lay in between.

The chain joins TRBV21-1 to TRBJ2-5; no DNA check was done on the table's D call, TRBD2. TRBV21-1 is a pseudogene locus. The CDR3 length is 16 residues. CDR3 amino acids: CASSKASLAGEETQYF. The DNA for the CDR3 is TGTGCCAGCAGCAAAGCGAGTCTAGCGGGAGAGGAGACCCAGTACTTC.

This rearrangement joins TRBV7-2 to TRBJ2-2; D is uncertain. The CDR3 runs to 17 residues. Germline values: CDR1 SGHTA, CDR2 FQGNSA. V lost 5 bases to trimming and J lost 1 base, with 17 bases between them. DNA for the CDR3: TGTGCCAGCAGCCGAACACAATTGGCAGGGAACACCGGGGAGCTGTTTTTT. Its protein product is CASSRTQLAGNTGELFF.

The chain links TRBV7-2 to TRBJ2-1, with D possibly matching TRBD1 (6 bases). Trimming pared 3 bases from V and 6 bases from J, leaving 9 bases between. This CDR3 is built from 13 residues. Germline lookup yields CDR1 SGHTA and CDR2 FQGNSA. DNA for the CDR3: TGTGCCAGCAGCTTTTACAGGGTCAATGAGCAGTTCTTC. This codes for CASSFYRVNEQFF.

The V and J genes are TRBV12-2 and TRBJ1-5; the table names TRBD1, a call not compared with the DNA. TRBV12-2 is reported as a pseudogene. The CDR3 spans 17 residues. CDR3 in amino acids: CASRLAEGRGSNQPQHF. CDR3 coding DNA: TGTGCAAGTCGCTTAGCGGAGGGCAGGGGGAGCAATCAGCCCCAGCATTTT.

The rearrangement joins TRBV5-6 to TRBJ2-3; the D call may be TRBD1 or TRBD2 (6 bases each). The V end lost 1 base, the J end lost 3 bases, and 12 bases lay between the germline ends. Germline V gene lookup returns CDR1 SGHDT and CDR2 YYEEEE. The CDR3 extends over 15 amino acids. The CDR3 bases are TGTGCCAGCAGCTTGTTTGGGGGGCAAACAGATACGCAGTATTTT. As protein: CASSLFGGQTDTQYF.

The chain couples TRBV19 to TRBJ2-1; tentative D call: TRBD2 (7 bases). The length of the CDR3 is 17 residues. The V and J ends lost 5 bases and 2 bases respectively, with 19 bases between them. The germline CDR1 and CDR2 sequences are LNHDA and SQIVND (reference sequence). The CDR3 loop reads CASSPRGEGEAYNEQFF. CDR3 coding DNA: TGTGCCAGTAGTCCTCGGGGGGAGGGGGAGGCCTACAATGAGCAGTTCTTC.

The chain is built from TRBV4-2 and TRBJ2-3; D gene unclear. V dropped 0 bases and J dropped 3 bases, with 16 bases sitting between them. Looked up from germline, CDR1 is LGHNA and CDR2 is YNFKEQ. The CDR3 extends over 17 amino acids. The CDR3: CASSQDGGVVGTDTQYF. In DNA, the CDR3 is TGTGCCAGCAGCCAAGATGGTGGGGTAGTCGGTACAGATACGCAGTATTTT.

The rearrangement joins TRBV11-3 to TRBJ2-3; 7 nucleotides match TRBD2. The CDR3 sequence is 15 residues long. J gave up 5 bases and V 3 bases, and 8 bases lay outside the gene matches. Germline CDR1 and CDR2: SGHNT and YENEEA. As DNA, the CDR3 is TGTGCCAGCAGCTTGGGGCGGGAGTACCAAGATACGCAGTATTTT. Its translation: CASSLGREYQDTQYF.

The chain couples TRBV9 to TRBJ2-7; D may be TRBD1 or TRBD2 (5 bases each). The CDR3 loop spans 12 amino acids. The V gene's germline CDR1 is SGDLS and CDR2 YYNGEE. V gave up 3 bases and J gave up 7 bases, with 11 bases separating them. The chain's CDR3 is CASSEGWGEQYF. CDR3 DNA: TGTGCCAGCAGCGAGGGGTGGGGGGAGCAGTACTTC.

CDR3 region: CASSSLGLAGGDGETQYF. CDR3 nucleotide sequence: TGTGCCAGCAGTTCGTTGGGACTAGCGGGAGGAGATGGGGAGACCCAGTACTTC. This chain joins TRBV11-2 and TRBJ2-5; 15 bases align to TRBD2. J lost 5 bases, V lost 6 bases, and 13 bases had no gene match. This CDR3 spans 18 amino acids. CDR1 is SGHAT, CDR2 FQNNGV, per germline. The full variable domain, completed using reference TRBV11-2 and TRBJ2-5, is EAGVAQSPRYKIIEKRQSVAFWCNPISGHATLYWYQQILGQGPKLLIQFQNNGVVDDSQLPKDRFSAERLKGVDSTLKIQPAKLEDSAVYLCASSSLGLAGGDGETQYFGPGTRLLVL.

This chain joins TRBV10-1 and TRBJ2-6, with no clear D. Trimming pared 5 bases from V and 5 bases from J, leaving 22 bases between. Germline V CDR1 and CDR2: WNHNN, SYGVQD (reference sequence). This CDR3 is built from 18 residues. CDR3 coding DNA: TGCGCCAGCAGTATGGCACTGATCGCACAAAGTCGGGCCAACGTCCTGACTTTC. Translated: CASSMALIAQSRANVLTF.

The chain is built from TRBV29-1 and TRBJ2-7, with 7 bases fitting TRBD1. Trimming took 6 bases from V and 4 from J; bases not matched to a gene: 9. The CDR3 sequence is 13 residues long. Germline-derived CDR1 and CDR2 are SQVTM and ANQGSEA. CDR3 in DNA: TGCAGCGTCCTTTTAGGGGGCAAGTACGAGCAGTACTTC. Translating it yields CSVLLGGKYEQYF.

This clone was observed a single time. This chain uses TRBV19 with TRBJ1-2, with TRBD1 matching 9 bases. Germline V lookup: CDR1 LNHDA, CDR2 SQIVND (reference sequence). Losses at the gene ends were 3 bases for V and 5 bases for J; bases not matched to a gene: 10. CDR3 length: 16 amino acids. The CDR3 nucleotides are TGTGCCAGTAGTATCAAAGGGGCCGGGACAGGGTATGGCTACACCTTC. The encoded protein is CASSIKGAGTGYGYTF.